One T cell receptor beta chain is described in this entry. Sample time point: newly diagnosed GD, antithyroid drugs for less than 3 months. Preparation of the TCR library used RNA extracted from PBMCs. The V gene end was trimmed by 1 base and the J gene end by 7 bases; junction bases not matched to a gene: 2. The length of the CDR3 is 15 residues. Germline V gene sequence: CDR1 MGHRA, CDR2 YSYEKL. The data belong to a study of regulatory T cells in long-lasting Graves disease. Investigators prepared the TCR beta libraries by applying iRepertoire HTBI primers and Arm-PCR of CDR3 regions. TCRdb called the multiplex PCR reads again in MiXCR, with one record for every CDR3 protein. The data contain 550,000 to 700,000 distinct CDR3 sequences, more than 15% of them singletons. This same sample was also part of a study on T cells in Graves' hyperthyroidism and ophthalmopathy. That study reports: On the basis of clinical symptoms, serum thyroxine and TRAb, thyroid ultrasound and orbital computed tomography, diagnoses were made. The HTBI set primed first-round TCR CDR3 RT-PCR.

Sequenced material: peripheral blood mononuclear cells (PBMCs), taken at new diagnosis, from a patient treated with antithyroid drugs. The source is a young man with Graves disease. The chain is built from TRBV4-1 and TRBJ2-1; 12 positions agree with TRBD2. For the CDR3, the DNA is TGCGCCAGCAGCCAAGCTAGCGGGAGGGGAAATGAGCAGTTCTTC. Translated: CASSQASGRGNEQFF.